The clone carrying this T cell receptor (beta chain) was detected many times. A single record per CDR3 protein comes from TCRdb applying MiXCR to the 5' RACE reads. The sample records over 40,000 distinct CDR3 sequences, 10% to 15% being singletons. Germline V gives CDR1 MNHNY, CDR2 SVGAGI (reference sequence). V gave up 5 bases and J gave up 1 base; unmatched junction bases: 5. This CDR3 spans 16 amino acids. This sample is part of a study of spatial heterogeneity in lung cancer. Time point given: blood at routine non-recurrence follow-up after resection. This sequence was found in a male donor with early-stage non-small cell lung cancer. The chain recombines TRBV6-6 with TRBJ2-1; 10 nucleotides line up with TRBD2. Material: PBMCs, obtained at follow-up. In nucleotides, the CDR3 is TGTGCCAGCAGTAGCGGGAGGGCCGTGTCCTACAATGAGCAGTTCTTC. Translating gives CASSSGRAVSYNEQFF.